The T cell receptor beta chain under discussion was sequenced for a study of OX40 agonist ivuxolimab in advanced cancers. Study outcomes and limitations: Some patients who did not respond also had low normalized T-cell clonal expansion.

This CDR3 spans 14 amino acids. V lost 1 base, J lost 0 bases, and 4 bases lay in between. Germline V CDR1 and CDR2: SGHNT, YENEEA. TCRdb's table, derived via immunoSEQ multiplex PCR, lists solely in-frame clones and lacks some. The sample lists about 89,000 clones, 85% to 95% occurring once. In regard to this clone: Its specificity is not known.

Specimen: CD4+ or CD8+ T cells sorted from blood, collected in a trial of the OX40 agonist ivuxolimab. The source is an adult with an advanced solid tumor such as melanoma, head and neck, liver or kidney cancer. The chain joins TRBV11-3 to TRBJ1-3; D gene uncertain. CDR3 in amino acids: CASSLGTSGNTIYF. DNA of the CDR3: TGTGCCAGCAGCTTAGGGACCTCTGGAAACACCATATATTTT. The whole variable domain, filled in from reference TRBV11-3 and TRBJ1-3, reads EAGVVQSPRYKIIEKKQPVAFWCNPISGHNTLYWYLQNLGQGPELLIRYENEEAVDDSQLPKDRFSAERLKGVDSTLKIQPAELGDSAVYLCASSLGTSGNTIYFGEGSWLTVV.